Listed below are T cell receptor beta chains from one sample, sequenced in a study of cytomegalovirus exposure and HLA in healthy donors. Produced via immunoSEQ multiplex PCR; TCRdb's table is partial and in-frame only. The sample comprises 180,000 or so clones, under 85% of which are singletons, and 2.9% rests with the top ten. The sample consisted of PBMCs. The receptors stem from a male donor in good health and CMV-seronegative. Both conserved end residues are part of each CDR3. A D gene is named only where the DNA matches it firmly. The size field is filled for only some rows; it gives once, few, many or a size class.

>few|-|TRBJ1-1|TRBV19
CASNRLGENTEAFF
TGTGCCAGTAATAGGCTAGGGGAGAACACTGAAGCTTTCTTT
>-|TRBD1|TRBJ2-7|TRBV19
CASSAWTGAYEQYF
TGTGCCAGTAGTGCATGGACAGGGGCCTACGAGCAGTACTTC
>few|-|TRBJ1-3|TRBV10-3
CAISEGQGNGNTIYF
TGTGCCATCAGTGAGGGGCAGGGTAATGGAAACACCATATATTTT
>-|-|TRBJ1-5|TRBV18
CASSPTESNQPQHF
TGTGCCAGCTCACCAACAGAAAGCAATCAGCCCCAGCATTTT
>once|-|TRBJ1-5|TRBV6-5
CASSYRGGGQPQHF
TGTGCCAGCAGTTATAGAGGTGGAGGTCAGCCCCAGCATTTT
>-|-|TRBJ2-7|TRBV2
CASSKEGGEQYF
TGTGCCAGCAGTAAAGAAGGGGGCGAGCAGTACTTC
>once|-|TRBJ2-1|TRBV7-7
CASSQGAGGPLTSYNEQFF
TGTGCCAGCAGCCAGGGGGCGGGAGGGCCTTTGACCTCCTACAATGAGCAGTTCTTC
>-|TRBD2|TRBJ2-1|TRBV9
CASSVSGSPYNEQFF
TGTGCCAGCAGCGTAAGCGGGAGTCCCTACAATGAGCAGTTCTTC
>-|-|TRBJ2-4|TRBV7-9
CASSSTDSLAKNIQYF
TGTGCCAGCAGCTCCACGGACAGCCTAGCCAAAAACATTCAGTACTTC
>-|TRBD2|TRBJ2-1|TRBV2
CASSPTSGTYNEQFF
TGTGCCAGCAGTCCGACTAGCGGGACATACAATGAGCAGTTCTTC
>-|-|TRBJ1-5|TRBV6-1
CASSPGKFSNQPQHF
TGTGCCAGCAGCCCCGGGAAGTTTAGCAATCAGCCCCAGCATTTT
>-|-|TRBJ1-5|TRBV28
CASLPEGLRGNQPQHF
TGTGCCAGCCTACCCGAGGGCCTTCGGGGCAATCAGCCCCAGCATTTT
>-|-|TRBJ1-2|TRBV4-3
CASSQDEENYGYTF
TGCGCCAGCAGCCAAGATGAGGAGAACTATGGCTACACCTTC
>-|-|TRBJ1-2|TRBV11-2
CASSALRAGYGYTF
TGTGCCAGCAGCGCGCTGAGGGCCGGCTATGGCTACACCTTC
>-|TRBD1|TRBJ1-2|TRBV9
CASSAQGQANYGYTF
TGTGCCAGCAGCGCCCAGGGACAGGCTAACTATGGCTACACCTTC
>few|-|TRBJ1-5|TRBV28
CASSKDSPYQPQHF
TGTGCCAGCAGTAAAGACAGCCCCTATCAGCCCCAGCATTTT
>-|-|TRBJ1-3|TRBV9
CASSITQGRGNTIYF
TGTGCCAGCAGCATAACCCAGGGTCGTGGAAACACCATATATTTT
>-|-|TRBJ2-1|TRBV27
CASSWSGVNEQFF
TGTGCCAGCAGTTGGTCGGGAGTCAATGAGCAGTTCTTC
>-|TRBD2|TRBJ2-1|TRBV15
CATSREASGSYNEQFF
TGTGCCACCAGCAGAGAGGCTAGCGGCTCCTACAATGAGCAGTTCTTC